The entry below describes one T cell receptor (beta chain). Its specificity is not known. The data were taken from a study of T cell responses to AZD1222 COVID-19 vaccine. The V gene's germline CDR1 is SGHDT and CDR2 YYEEEE. CDR3 length equals 16 residues. The V segment lost 4 bases and the J segment 4 bases; nucleotides outside the gene matches: 7. General study findings and limits: Close to half of all spike-specific TCRs reportedly target regions of the variants that are unmutated. AZD1222 recipients seropositive at baseline numbered only 5 to 7.

Assay used: immunoSEQ multiplex PCR; TCRdb lists only in-frame clones, some missing. The sample comprises some 180,000 clones, about 91% of which are singletons, and 0.4% to 0.5% rests with the top ten. Sequencing used peripheral blood, obtained on day 0 of AZD1222 vaccination. The sequence was collected from an adult in good health. This sequence joins TRBV5-6 and TRBJ1-6, with 8 nucleotides matching TRBD1. CDR3 bases: TGTGCCAGCAGCCTAATAGGACAGGGTTATAATTCACCCCTCCACTTT. It translates to CASSLIGQGYNSPLHF.